What follows is one T cell receptor (beta chain) and its context. One junction end does not reproduce the germline sequence, and a read error may be involved. The sample originates from a study of identical twins. TCRdb used MiXCR to reprocess the 5' RACE reads, holding one entry per CDR3 protein. This table has roughly 1.6 million distinct CDR3 sequences, less than 40% appearing once. This TCR derives from a newborn girl in good health. The sequenced sample was cord blood.

The CDR3 sequence is CGARVVRRRNLNYGYTF. The CDR3 bases are TGCGGTGCTAGAGTCGTGCGGCGGCGAAACCTTAACTATGGCTACACCTTC. The chain is built from TRBV20-1 and TRBJ1-2; D not resolved. The CDR3 is 17 amino acids. Germline CDR1 is DFQATT and CDR2 is SNEGSKA (reference sequence).